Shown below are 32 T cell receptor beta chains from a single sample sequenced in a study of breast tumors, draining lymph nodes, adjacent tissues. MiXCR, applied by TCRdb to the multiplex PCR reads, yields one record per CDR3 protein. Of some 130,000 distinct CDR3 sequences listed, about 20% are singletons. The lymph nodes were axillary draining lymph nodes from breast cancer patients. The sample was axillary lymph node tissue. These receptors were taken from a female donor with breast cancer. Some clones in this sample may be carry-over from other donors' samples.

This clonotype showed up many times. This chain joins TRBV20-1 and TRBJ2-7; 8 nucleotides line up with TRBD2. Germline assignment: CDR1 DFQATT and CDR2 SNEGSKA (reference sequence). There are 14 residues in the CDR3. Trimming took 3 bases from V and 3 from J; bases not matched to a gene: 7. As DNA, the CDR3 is TGCAGTGCTAGGTCCCGAACTAGCGGCTACGAGCAGTACTTC. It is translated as CSARSRTSGYEQYF.

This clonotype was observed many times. CDR3 region: CSAKASGGVTDTQYF. In nucleotides, the CDR3 is TGCAGTGCTAAAGCTAGCGGGGGGGTCACAGATACGCAGTATTTT. The J gene is TRBJ2-3, the V gene TRBV20-1, with TRBD2 matching 12 bases. This CDR3 has 15 amino acids. After removal of 4 bases from V and 2 bases from J, the junction contained 4 bases not matched to a gene. Per germline, CDR1 DFQATT and CDR2 SNEGSKA (reference sequence).

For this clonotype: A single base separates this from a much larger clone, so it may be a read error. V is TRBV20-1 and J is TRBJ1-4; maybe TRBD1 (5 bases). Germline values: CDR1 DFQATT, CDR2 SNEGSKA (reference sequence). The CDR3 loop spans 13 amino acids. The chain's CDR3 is CSGTGIGGEKLLF. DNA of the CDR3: TGCAGTGGTACGGGGATTGGAGGGGAAAAACTGTTATTT.

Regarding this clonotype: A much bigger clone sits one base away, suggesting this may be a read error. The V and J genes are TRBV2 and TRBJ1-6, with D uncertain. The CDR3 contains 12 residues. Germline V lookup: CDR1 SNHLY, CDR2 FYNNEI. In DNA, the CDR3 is TGTGCCAGCAGTCGGACGGAGACACCCCCCCACTTT. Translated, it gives CASSRTETPPHF. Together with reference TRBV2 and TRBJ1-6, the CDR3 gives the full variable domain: EPEVTQTPSHQVTQMGQEVILRCVPISNHLYFYWYRQILGQKVEFLVSFYNNEISEKSEIFDDQFSVERPDGSNFTLKIRSTKLEDSAMYFCASSRTETPPHFGNGTRLTVT.

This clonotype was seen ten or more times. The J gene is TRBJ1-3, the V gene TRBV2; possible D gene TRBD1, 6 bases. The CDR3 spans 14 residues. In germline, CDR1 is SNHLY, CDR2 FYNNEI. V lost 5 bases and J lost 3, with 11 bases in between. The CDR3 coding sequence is TGTGCCAGCAGTTCGGCAGGGGTTGGAAACACCATATATTTT. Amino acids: CASSSAGVGNTIYF.

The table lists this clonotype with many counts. The CDR3, as DNA: TGTGCCAGCTCACCACCAGGGTCGAGGATCTACGAGCAGTACTTC. Its translation is CASSPPGSRIYEQYF. The chain carries TRBV18 and TRBJ2-7, with unresolved D. This CDR3 is 15 amino acids long. Germline V gene lookup returns CDR1 KGHSH and CDR2 LQKENI. The V end was cut by 0 bases, the J end by 3 bases, with 12 bases between. Full variable domain (outside the CDR3, taken from reference TRBV18 and TRBJ2-7): NAGVMQNPRHLVRRRGQEARLRCSPMKGHSHVYWYRQLPEEGLKFMVYLQKENIIDESGMPKERFSAEFPKEGPSILRIQQVVRGDSAAYFCASSPPGSRIYEQYFGPGTRLTVT.

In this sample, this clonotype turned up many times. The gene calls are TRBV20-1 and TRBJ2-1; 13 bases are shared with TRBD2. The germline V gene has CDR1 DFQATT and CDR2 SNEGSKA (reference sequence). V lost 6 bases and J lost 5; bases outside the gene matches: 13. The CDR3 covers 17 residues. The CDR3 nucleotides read TGCAGTGCCCCGGGACTAGCGGGAATGGTTGGGAACAATGAGCAGTTCTTC. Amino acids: CSAPGLAGMVGNNEQFF.

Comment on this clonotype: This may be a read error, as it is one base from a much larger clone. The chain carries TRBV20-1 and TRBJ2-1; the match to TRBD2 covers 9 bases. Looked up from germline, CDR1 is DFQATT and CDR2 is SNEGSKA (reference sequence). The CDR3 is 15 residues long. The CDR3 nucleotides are TGCGGTGCTGGGGCGGGAGGGTCCCTCTACAATGAGCAGTTCTTC. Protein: CGAGAGGSLYNEQFF.

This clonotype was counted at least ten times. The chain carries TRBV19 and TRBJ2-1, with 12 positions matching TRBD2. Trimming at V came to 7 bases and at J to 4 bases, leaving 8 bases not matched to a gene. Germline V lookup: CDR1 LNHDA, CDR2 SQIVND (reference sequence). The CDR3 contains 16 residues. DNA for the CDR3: TGTGCCAGTACCGCGACTAGCGGGAGTTTTTACAATGAGCAGTTCTTC. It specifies CASTATSGSFYNEQFF.

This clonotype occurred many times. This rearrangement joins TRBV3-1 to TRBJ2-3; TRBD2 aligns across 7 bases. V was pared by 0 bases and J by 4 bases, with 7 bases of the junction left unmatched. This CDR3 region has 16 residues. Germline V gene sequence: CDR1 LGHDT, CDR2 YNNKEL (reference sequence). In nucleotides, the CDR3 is TGTGCCAGCAGCCAAGAGATCAGCGGGGTTCCAGATACGCAGTATTTT. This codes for CASSQEISGVPDTQYF.

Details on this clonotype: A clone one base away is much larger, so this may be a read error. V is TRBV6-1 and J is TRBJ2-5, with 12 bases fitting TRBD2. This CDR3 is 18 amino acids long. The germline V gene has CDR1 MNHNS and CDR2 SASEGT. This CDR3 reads CASGEVVGLAGRDRTQYF. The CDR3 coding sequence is TGTGCCAGCGGTGAAGTCGTGGGACTAGCGGGCCGTGATCGGACCCAGTACTTC.

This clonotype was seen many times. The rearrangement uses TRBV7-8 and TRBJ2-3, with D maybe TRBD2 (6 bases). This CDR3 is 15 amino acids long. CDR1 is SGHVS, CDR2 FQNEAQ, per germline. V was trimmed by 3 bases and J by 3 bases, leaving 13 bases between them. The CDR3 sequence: CASSFSGPRTDTQYF. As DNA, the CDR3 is TGTGCCAGCAGCTTTAGCGGCCCCCGTACAGATACGCAGTATTTT.

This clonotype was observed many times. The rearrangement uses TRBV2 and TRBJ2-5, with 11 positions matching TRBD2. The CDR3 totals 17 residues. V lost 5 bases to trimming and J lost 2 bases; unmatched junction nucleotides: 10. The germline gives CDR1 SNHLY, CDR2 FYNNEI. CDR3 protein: CASSYRVAGGHQETQYF. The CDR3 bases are TGTGCCAGCAGTTATAGGGTAGCGGGGGGGCATCAAGAGACCCAGTACTTC.

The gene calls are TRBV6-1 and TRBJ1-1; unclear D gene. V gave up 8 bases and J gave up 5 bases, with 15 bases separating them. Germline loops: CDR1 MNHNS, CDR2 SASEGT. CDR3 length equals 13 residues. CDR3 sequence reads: CASLKSVGTEAFF. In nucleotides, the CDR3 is TGTGCCAGCCTGAAAAGCGTGGGGACTGAAGCTTTCTTT.

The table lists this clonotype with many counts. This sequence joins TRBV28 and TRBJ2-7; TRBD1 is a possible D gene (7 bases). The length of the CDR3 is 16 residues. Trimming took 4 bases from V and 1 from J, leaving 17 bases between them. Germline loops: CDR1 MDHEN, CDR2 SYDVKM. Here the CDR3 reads CASSSRGRKGSYEQYF. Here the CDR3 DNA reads TGTGCCAGCAGTTCCAGGGGGAGGAAGGGGTCCTACGAGCAGTACTTC.

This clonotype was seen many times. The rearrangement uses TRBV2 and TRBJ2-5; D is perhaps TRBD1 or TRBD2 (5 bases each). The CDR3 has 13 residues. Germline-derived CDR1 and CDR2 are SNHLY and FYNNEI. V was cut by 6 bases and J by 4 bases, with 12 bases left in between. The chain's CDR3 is CASSPGPGETQYF. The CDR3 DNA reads TGTGCCAGCAGCCCGGGACCTGGAGAGACCCAGTACTTC.

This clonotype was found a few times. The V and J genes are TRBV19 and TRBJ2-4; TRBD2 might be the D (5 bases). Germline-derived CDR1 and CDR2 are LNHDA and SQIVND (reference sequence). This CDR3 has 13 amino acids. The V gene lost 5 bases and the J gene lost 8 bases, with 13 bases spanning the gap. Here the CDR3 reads CASSAPREYIQYF. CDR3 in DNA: TGTGCCAGTAGTGCCCCGAGGGAATACATTCAGTACTTC.

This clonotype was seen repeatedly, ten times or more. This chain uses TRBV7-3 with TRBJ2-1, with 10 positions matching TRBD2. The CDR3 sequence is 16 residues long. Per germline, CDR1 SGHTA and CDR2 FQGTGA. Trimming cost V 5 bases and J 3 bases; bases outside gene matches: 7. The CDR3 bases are TGTGCCAGCAGCCCACAGGGACTAGCGAGCTACAATGAGCAGTTCTTC. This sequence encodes CASSPQGLASYNEQFF.

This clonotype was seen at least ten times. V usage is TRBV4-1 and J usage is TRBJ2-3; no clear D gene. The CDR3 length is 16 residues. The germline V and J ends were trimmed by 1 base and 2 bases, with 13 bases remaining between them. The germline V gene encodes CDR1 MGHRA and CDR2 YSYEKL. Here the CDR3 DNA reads TGCGCCAGCAGCCAAGCCGGAACTCCTAACACAGATACGCAGTATTTT. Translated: CASSQAGTPNTDTQYF.

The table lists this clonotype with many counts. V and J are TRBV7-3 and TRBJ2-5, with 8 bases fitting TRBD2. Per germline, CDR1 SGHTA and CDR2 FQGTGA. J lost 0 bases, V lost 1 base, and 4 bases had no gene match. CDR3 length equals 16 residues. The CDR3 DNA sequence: TGTGCCAGCAGCTTAAGCGGGAGGAAGTACCAAGAGACCCAGTACTTC. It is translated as CASSLSGRKYQETQYF.

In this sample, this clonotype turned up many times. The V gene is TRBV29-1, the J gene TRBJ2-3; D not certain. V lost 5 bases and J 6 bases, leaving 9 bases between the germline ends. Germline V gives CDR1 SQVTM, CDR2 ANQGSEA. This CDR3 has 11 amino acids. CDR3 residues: CSVHDGDTQYF. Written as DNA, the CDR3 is TGCAGCGTTCATGACGGGGATACGCAGTATTTT.

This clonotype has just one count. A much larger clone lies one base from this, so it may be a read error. In DNA, the CDR3 is TGTGCCAGTAGTTTAGACGGAGGCTGTCAGCCCCAGCATTTT. It yields the protein CASSLDGGCQPQHF. The chain combines TRBV19 with TRBJ1-5, with no clear D. Germline V gives CDR1 LNHDA, CDR2 SQIVND (reference sequence). This CDR3 spans 14 amino acids.

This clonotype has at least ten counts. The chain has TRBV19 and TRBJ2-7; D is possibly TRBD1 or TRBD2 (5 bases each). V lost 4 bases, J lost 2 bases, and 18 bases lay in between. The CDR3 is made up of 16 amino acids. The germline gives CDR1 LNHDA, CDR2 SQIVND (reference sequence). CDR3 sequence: CASSNYAGTPAYEQYF. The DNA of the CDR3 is TGTGCCAGTAGTAATTACGCCGGGACCCCTGCCTACGAGCAGTACTTC.

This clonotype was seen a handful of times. The CDR3 sequence: CASHLDSSYNEQFF. CDR3 sequence (DNA): TGTGCCAGTCACCTGGACAGCTCCTACAATGAGCAGTTCTTC. V is TRBV27 and J is TRBJ2-1, with D possibly being TRBD1 (6 bases). The length of the CDR3 is 14 residues. Trimming removed 9 bases at V and 0 bases at J, with 12 bases between. The germline gives CDR1 MNHEY, CDR2 SMNVEV (reference sequence).

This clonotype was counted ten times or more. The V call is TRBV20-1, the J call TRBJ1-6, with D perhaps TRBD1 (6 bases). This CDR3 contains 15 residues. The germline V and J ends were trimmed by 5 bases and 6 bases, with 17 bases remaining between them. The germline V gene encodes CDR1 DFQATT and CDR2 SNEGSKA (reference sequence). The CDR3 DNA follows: TGCAGTGCTCCGACAGGTTCCGACTTTAATTCACCCCTCCACTTT. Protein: CSAPTGSDFNSPLHF.

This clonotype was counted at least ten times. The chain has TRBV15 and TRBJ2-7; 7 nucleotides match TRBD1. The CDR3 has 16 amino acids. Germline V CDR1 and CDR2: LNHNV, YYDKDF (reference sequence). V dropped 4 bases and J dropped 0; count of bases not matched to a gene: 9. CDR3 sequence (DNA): TGTGCCACCAGCAAAGACCGGGACAGCGACTCCTACGAGCAGTACTTC. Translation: CATSKDRDSDSYEQYF.

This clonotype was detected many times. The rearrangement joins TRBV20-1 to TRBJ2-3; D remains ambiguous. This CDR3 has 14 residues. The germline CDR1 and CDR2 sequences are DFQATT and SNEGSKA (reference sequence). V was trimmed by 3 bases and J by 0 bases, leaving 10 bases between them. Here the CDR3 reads CSARRQTSTDTQYF. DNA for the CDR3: TGCAGTGCTAGGCGGCAGACTAGCACAGATACGCAGTATTTT.

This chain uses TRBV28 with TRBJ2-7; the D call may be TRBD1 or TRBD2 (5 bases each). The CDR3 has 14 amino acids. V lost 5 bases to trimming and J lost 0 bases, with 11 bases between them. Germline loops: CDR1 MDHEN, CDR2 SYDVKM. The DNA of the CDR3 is TGTGCCAGCAGTGGGACCAAACTCTCCTACGAGCAGTACTTC. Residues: CASSGTKLSYEQYF.

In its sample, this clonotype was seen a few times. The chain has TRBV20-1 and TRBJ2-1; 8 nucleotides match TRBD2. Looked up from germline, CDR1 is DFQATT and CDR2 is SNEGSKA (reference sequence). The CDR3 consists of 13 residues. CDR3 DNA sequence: TGCAGCCCTATGGGACTAGTATCGAATGAGCAGTTCTTC. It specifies CSPMGLVSNEQFF.

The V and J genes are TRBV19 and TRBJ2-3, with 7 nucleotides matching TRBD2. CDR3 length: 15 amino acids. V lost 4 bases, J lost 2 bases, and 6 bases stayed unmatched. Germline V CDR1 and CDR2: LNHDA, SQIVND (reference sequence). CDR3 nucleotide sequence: TGTGCCAGTAGTACCACAAGCGGGGTCACAGATACGCAGTATTTT. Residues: CASSTTSGVTDTQYF.

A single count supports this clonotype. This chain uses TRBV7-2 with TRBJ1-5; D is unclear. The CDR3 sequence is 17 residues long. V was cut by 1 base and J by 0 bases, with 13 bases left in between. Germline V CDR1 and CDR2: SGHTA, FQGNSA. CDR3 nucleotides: TGTGCCAGCAGCTTAGAGGCAGAGGGCAGTAGCAATCAGCCCCAGCATTTT. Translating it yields CASSLEAEGSSNQPQHF.

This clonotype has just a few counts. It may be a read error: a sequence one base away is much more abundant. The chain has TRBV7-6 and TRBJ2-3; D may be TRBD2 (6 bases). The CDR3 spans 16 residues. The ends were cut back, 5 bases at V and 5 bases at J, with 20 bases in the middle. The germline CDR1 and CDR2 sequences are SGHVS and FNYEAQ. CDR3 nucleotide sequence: TGTGCCAGCAGCCCTGGGACCCTAGCGAGATTAGATACGCAGTATTTT. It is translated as CASSPGTLARLDTQYF.